This is a list of T cell receptor beta chains from one sample in a study of siplizumab effects on memory and regulatory T cells. Measured with immunoSEQ multiplex PCR; TCRdb has only the in-frame clones, and not every one. The sample records roughly 93,000 clones, 85% to 95% being singletons. Specimen: non-Treg CD4+ T cells sorted from blood. Receptor source: a human donor in good health. Each CDR3 is given with its conserved first and last residue. Fields, in order: J gene, V gene, clone size, D gene, CDR3 length, CDR3 protein, CDR3 DNA. A D gene is named only where the DNA matches it firmly. A row's size may be missing; if present it is once, few, many or a size class.

>TRBJ2-6|TRBV7-9|NA|TRBD1|15
CASSLTGAGANVLTF
TGTGCCAGCAGCTTAACAGGGGCTGGGGCCAACGTCCTGACTTTC
>TRBJ1-5|TRBV19|NA|NA|12
CASRRDIEPQHF
TGTGCCAGTAGACGGGACATTGAGCCCCAGCATTTT
>TRBJ2-5|TRBV29-1|NA|NA|14
CSAFGTSLGETQYF
TGCAGTGCCTTCGGGACATCTCTCGGGGAGACCCAGTACTTC
>TRBJ2-2|TRBV29-1|NA|TRBD1|15
CSVEESTGAAGELFF
TGCAGCGTTGAAGAATCTACAGGGGCCGCCGGGGAGCTGTTTTTT
>TRBJ2-2|TRBV7-8|NA|NA|13
CASSLSRTGELFF
TGTGCCAGCAGCTTATCTCGGACCGGGGAGCTGTTTTTT
>TRBJ1-5|TRBV6-5|NA|TRBD1|14
CASSPGQGRQPQHF
TGTGCCAGCAGTCCCGGACAGGGAAGACAGCCCCAGCATTTT
>TRBJ2-4|TRBV28|NA|NA|15
CASSLMGRSVDIQYF
TGTGCCAGCAGTTTAATGGGGAGGAGCGTGGACATTCAGTACTTC
>TRBJ2-7|TRBV5-1|NA|NA|15
CASSLGPRVSYEQYF
TGCGCCAGCAGCTTAGGGCCCAGGGTCTCCTACGAGCAGTACTTC
>TRBJ2-2|TRBV7-2|NA|TRBD2|16
CASSPAGGRPTGELFF
TGTGCCAGCAGCCCCGCCGGCGGGAGGCCTACCGGGGAGCTGTTTTTT
>TRBJ1-5|TRBV6-5|NA|TRBD1|13
CASRTGADQPQHF
TGTGCCAGCAGGACAGGGGCGGATCAGCCCCAGCATTTT
>TRBJ1-5|TRBV11-2|once|NA|14
CASSLAPFNQPQHF
TGTGCCAGCAGCTTGGCGCCGTTTAATCAGCCCCAGCATTTT
>TRBJ2-7|TRBV30|NA|TRBD2|13
CAWRTSGISEQYF
TGTGCCTGGAGGACTAGCGGGATAAGCGAGCAGTACTTC
>TRBJ2-5|TRBV28|NA|TRBD2|13
CATGAGVTETQYF
TGTGCCACCGGAGCGGGAGTGACGGAGACCCAGTACTTC
>TRBJ2-7|TRBV9|NA|TRBD2|17
CASSGKTTLAGVDEQYF
TGTGCCAGCAGCGGAAAAACTACTCTAGCGGGAGTCGACGAGCAGTACTTC